These 14 T cell receptor beta chains were all obtained from the same sample, sequenced in a study of blood T cell repertoires in COVID-19. The data were produced by immunoSEQ multiplex PCR, yet TCRdb's version contains in-frame clones alone and is incomplete. The sample lists tens of thousands of clones, 90% occurring once. The sequencing input was peripheral blood. Every receptor here comes from a woman of 80 years or more with active or convalescent COVID-19.

This rearrangement joins TRBV30 to TRBJ1-2; no firm D call. V was pared by 1 base and J by 8 bases, with 8 bases between. The length of the CDR3 is 11 residues. The germline CDR1 and CDR2 sequences are GTSNPN and SVGIG (reference sequence). CDR3 loop: CAWSDRGGYTF. In DNA, the CDR3 is TGTGCCTGGAGTGACCGAGGAGGCTACACCTTC.

This clone was found a few times. This sequence joins TRBV27 and TRBJ1-1, with 10 bases fitting TRBD1. V trimming: 4 bases; J trimming: 0 bases; junction bases outside the gene matches: 8. CDR1 is MNHEY, CDR2 SMNVEV, per germline (reference sequence). The CDR3 spans 17 residues. In DNA form, the CDR3 reads TGTGCCAGCAGTTCCCCCCCGGGACAGGGGCTGAACACTGAAGCTTTCTTT. Its translation: CASSSPPGQGLNTEAFF.

This sequence joins TRBV25-1 and TRBJ2-1; TRBD1 matches 8 bases. Germline V CDR1 and CDR2: MGHDK, SYGVNS. Trimming cost V 4 bases and J 3 bases; bases outside gene matches: 2. This CDR3 is 14 amino acids long. This CDR3 reads CASSGDRGYNEQFF. The CDR3 coding sequence is TGTGCCAGCAGTGGCGACAGGGGCTACAATGAGCAGTTCTTC.

The chain is built from TRBV11-2 and TRBJ2-1, with 15 bases fitting TRBD2. The CDR3 length is 16 residues. V shed 3 bases and J 7 bases; nucleotides not matched to a gene: 4. Germline CDR1 reads SGHAT; CDR2 reads FQNNGV. The CDR3 region has the DNA TGTGCCAGCAGCTTGGGACTAGCGGGAGGAAGGAATGAGCAGTTCTTC. Encoded protein: CASSLGLAGGRNEQFF.

The rearrangement uses TRBV28 and TRBJ1-2, with no clear D. Trimming removed 6 bases at V and 1 base at J, with 15 bases between. Per germline, CDR1 MDHEN and CDR2 SYDVKM. The CDR3 has 15 residues. This CDR3 is CASSPMLAVNYGYTF. For the CDR3, the DNA is TGTGCCAGCAGCCCAATGCTGGCCGTTAACTATGGCTACACCTTC.

The V gene is TRBV29-1, the J gene TRBJ2-7; 8 bases are shared with TRBD2. Per germline, CDR1 SQVTM and CDR2 ANQGSEA. V shed 5 bases, J shed 5 bases, and the junction held 2 bases outside the gene matches. The CDR3 is 11 residues long. CDR3 sequence: CSVREGNEQYF. CDR3 nucleotide sequence: TGCAGCGTTCGGGAGGGGAACGAGCAGTACTTC.

This clone was detected only once. V is TRBV6-2 or TRBV6-3 and J is TRBJ2-3, with TRBD2 matching 7 bases. The V gene end was trimmed by 2 bases and the J gene end by 5 bases; junction bases not matched to a gene: 7. This CDR3 is built from 15 residues. Germline V gene data show CDR1 as MNHEY and CDR2 as SVGEGT. In DNA form, the CDR3 reads TGTGCCAGCAGTTACACCCCCAGCGGGAAAGATACGCAGTATTTT. This encodes CASSYTPSGKDTQYF.

The chain employs TRBV27 and TRBJ1-6, with 8 nucleotides matching TRBD1. CDR3 length: 15 amino acids. Trimming removed 6 bases from V and 9 bases from J; junction bases left unmatched: 10. Germline V gene sequence: CDR1 MNHEY, CDR2 SMNVEV (reference sequence). The CDR3 DNA sequence: TGTGCCAGCAGACTCCAGGACAGGGTAACTTCACCCCTCCACTTT. Translated, it gives CASRLQDRVTSPLHF.

The V and J genes are TRBV9 and TRBJ2-5, with 14 bases aligning to TRBD2. V was pared by 0 bases and J by 1 base, with 5 bases of the junction left unmatched. Germline CDR1 reads SGDLS; CDR2 reads YYNGEE. This CDR3 has 18 amino acids. The CDR3 reads CASSVGGLAGGSQETQYF. CDR3 sequence (DNA): TGTGCCAGCAGCGTAGGCGGACTAGCGGGAGGTTCCCAAGAGACCCAGTACTTC.

The chain combines TRBV5-4 with TRBJ2-5; tentative D call: TRBD2 (5 bases). This CDR3 contains 14 residues. V lost 0 bases to trimming and J lost 4 bases, with 10 bases between them. The germline CDR1 and CDR2 sequences are SGHNT and YYREEE (reference sequence). The CDR3 nucleotides are TGTGCCAGCAGCTTGGGCGGAGGTTCAGAGACCCAGTACTTC. Translated, it gives CASSLGGGSETQYF. Full variable domain (missing parts from reference TRBV5-4 and TRBJ2-5): ETGVTQSPTHLIKTRGQQVTLRCSSQSGHNTVSWYQQALGQGPQFIFQYYREEENGRGNFPPRFSGLQFPNYSSELNVNALELDDSALYLCASSLGGGSETQYFGPGTRLLVL.

The V call is TRBV9, the J call TRBJ2-1; 7 bases are a match to TRBD1. The germline gives CDR1 SGDLS, CDR2 YYNGEE. The CDR3 contains 14 residues. Germline trimming cut 4 bases from V and 8 bases from J; bases unmatched to any gene: 9. The CDR3 bases are TGTGCCAGCAGCTCCCAATGGACAGGAGATGAGCAGTTCTTC. This gives the protein CASSSQWTGDEQFF.

This clone occurred once. V usage is TRBV5-1 and J usage is TRBJ2-1, with D maybe TRBD1 (6 bases). Trimming removed 7 bases from V and 0 bases from J, with 11 bases in between. The CDR3 contains 14 residues. CDR1 and CDR2 (germline): SGHRS, YFSETQ. Written as DNA, the CDR3 is TGCGCCAGCCAAGGACAGAGCTCCTACAATGAGCAGTTCTTC. It is translated as CASQGQSSYNEQFF.

V usage is TRBV27 and J usage is TRBJ1-2, with a possible D match to TRBD1 (5 bases). Germline CDR1 and CDR2: MNHEY and SMNVEV (reference sequence). The CDR3 loop spans 15 amino acids. V was pared by 2 bases and J by 1 base, with 11 bases between. CDR3 amino acids: CASSLNVQDNYGYTF. The CDR3 DNA sequence: TGTGCCAGCAGTTTAAACGTACAGGATAACTATGGCTACACCTTC.

This chain joins TRBV7-2 and TRBJ1-3; D unclear. This CDR3 is built from 16 residues. Per the germline V gene, CDR1 is SGHTA and CDR2 is FQGNSA. The ends were cut back, 5 bases at V and 0 bases at J, with 14 bases in the middle. CDR3 bases: TGTGCCAGCAGCCTCGCCCAAGTAGACTCTGGAAACACCATATATTTT. Protein: CASSLAQVDSGNTIYF.